Following are 2 T cell receptor beta chains from one sample sequenced in a study of T-cell reconstitution after alpha-beta-depleted transplantation in children. Molecular barcoding with unique molecular identifiers was used for the TCRbeta library. Via MiXCR, TCRdb re-called the PCR reads, giving one row per CDR3 protein. The repertoire includes about 120,000 distinct CDR3 sequences, more than 20% of them detected once, and more than 9% sits in the top ten. The starting material was PBMCs, mostly from graft donor cells, obtained 180 days after TCRalphabeta/CD19-depleted stem cell transplant. The receptors were sampled from a male patient aged 2 to 9 who had a stem cell transplant for chronic granulomatous disease, so the T cells may come from the graft donor.

This clonotype was seen a few times. J is TRBJ2-7 and V is TRBV10-3; tentative D call: TRBD1 (5 bases). The V end was cut by 10 bases, the J end by 5 bases, with 12 bases between. Germline loops: CDR1 ENHRY, CDR2 SYGVKD. This CDR3 spans 11 amino acids. The CDR3 coding sequence is TGTGCCAGCAAGGGGTCCCACGAGCAGTACTTC. Translation: CASKGSHEQYF.

This clonotype was seen at least ten times. The V gene is TRBV4-2, the J gene TRBJ2-7; D ambiguous. Germline V gene sequence: CDR1 LGHNA, CDR2 YNFKEQ. This CDR3 spans 14 amino acids. V lost 4 bases to trimming and J lost 5 bases, with 15 bases between them. The CDR3 is CASSPMGGGDEQYF. The CDR3, as DNA: TGTGCCAGCAGCCCAATGGGTGGTGGGGACGAGCAGTACTTC.